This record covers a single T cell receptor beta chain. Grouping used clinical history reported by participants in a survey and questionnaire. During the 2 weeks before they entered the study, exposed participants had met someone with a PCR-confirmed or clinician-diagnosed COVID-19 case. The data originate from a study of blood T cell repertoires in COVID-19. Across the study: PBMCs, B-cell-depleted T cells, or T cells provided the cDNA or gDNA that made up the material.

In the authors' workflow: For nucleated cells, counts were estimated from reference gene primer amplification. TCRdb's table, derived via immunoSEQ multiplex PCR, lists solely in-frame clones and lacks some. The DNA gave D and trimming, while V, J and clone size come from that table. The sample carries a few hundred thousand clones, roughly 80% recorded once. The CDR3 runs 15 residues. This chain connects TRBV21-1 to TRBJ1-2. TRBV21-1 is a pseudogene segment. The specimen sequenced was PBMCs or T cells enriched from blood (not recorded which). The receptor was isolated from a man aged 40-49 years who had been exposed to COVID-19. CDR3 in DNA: TGTGCCAGCAGCAAACGCGGGGGGACACCTTATGGCTACACCTTC. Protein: CASSKRGGTPYGYTF.